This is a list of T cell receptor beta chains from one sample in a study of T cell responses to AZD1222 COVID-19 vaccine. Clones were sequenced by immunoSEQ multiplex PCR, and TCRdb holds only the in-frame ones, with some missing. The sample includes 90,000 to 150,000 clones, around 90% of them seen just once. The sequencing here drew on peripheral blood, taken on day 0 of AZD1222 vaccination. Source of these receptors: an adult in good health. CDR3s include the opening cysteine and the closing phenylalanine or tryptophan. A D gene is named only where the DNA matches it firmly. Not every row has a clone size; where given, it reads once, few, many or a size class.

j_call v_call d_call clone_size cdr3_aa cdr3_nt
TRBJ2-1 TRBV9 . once CASSVASGTHLYEQFF TGTGCCAGCAGCGTAGCGTCCGGGACTCACTTGTATGAGCAGTTCTTC
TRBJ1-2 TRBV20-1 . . CSAPRWYGYTF TGCAGTGCCCCTCGATGGTATGGCTACACCTTC
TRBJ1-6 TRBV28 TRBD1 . CASSLGGTVFSLHF TGTGCCAGCAGTTTGGGAGGGACAGTCTTTTCCCTCCACTTT
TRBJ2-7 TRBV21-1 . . CASSFLRDADF TGTGCCAGCAGCTTCCTCCGGGACGCAGACTTC
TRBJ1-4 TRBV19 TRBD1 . CASSHNRGQTTTNEKLFF TGTGCCAGTAGTCACAATAGGGGGCAAACGACAACTAATGAAAAACTGTTTTTT
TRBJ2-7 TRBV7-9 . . CASSLVPGNYEQYF TGTGCCAGCAGCTTAGTCCCGGGGAACTACGAGCAGTACTTC
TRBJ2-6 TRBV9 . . CASSVLGRDGSSGANVLTF TGTGCCAGCAGCGTACTTGGTCGGGATGGCAGCTCTGGGGCCAACGTCCTGACTTTC
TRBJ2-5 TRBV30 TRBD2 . CAWSGGTSGSGETQYF TGTGCCTGGAGCGGAGGGACTAGCGGGAGTGGGGAGACCCAGTACTTC
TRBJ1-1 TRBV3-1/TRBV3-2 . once CASSNGIGTEAFF TGTGCCAGCAGCAACGGGATCGGAACTGAAGCTTTCTTT
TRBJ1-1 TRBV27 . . CASSRFNRESRTEAFF TGTGCCAGCAGCCGATTCAACAGGGAGTCTAGGACTGAAGCTTTCTTT
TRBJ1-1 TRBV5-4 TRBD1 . CASSQTGAGTEAFF TGTGCCAGCAGCCAGACAGGGGCCGGCACTGAAGCTTTCTTT
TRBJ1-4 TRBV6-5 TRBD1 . CASRGQGSNEKLFF TGTGCCAGCAGAGGACAGGGGTCTAATGAAAAACTGTTTTTT
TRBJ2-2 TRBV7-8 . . CASSPRRLSGELFF TGTGCCAGCAGCCCCAGACGGCTGAGCGGGGAGCTGTTTTTT
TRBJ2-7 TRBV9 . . CASSVGHGSYEQYF TGTGCCAGCAGCGTAGGGCACGGTTCCTACGAGCAGTACTTC
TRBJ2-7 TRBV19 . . CASRNTGEGSYEQYF TGTGCCAGTAGGAATACAGGCGAAGGGTCCTACGAGCAGTACTTC
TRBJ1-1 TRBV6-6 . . CASSSSGTEAFF TGTGCCAGCAGTTCCTCAGGTACTGAAGCTTTCTTT
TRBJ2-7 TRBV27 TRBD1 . CASSSPLTGAQSYEQYF TGTGCCAGCAGTTCCCCCCTGACAGGGGCCCAATCCTACGAGCAGTACTTC
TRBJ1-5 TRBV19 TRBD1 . CASSKRGPTGGYQPQHF TGTGCCAGTAGTAAAAGGGGCCCGACAGGGGGCTATCAGCCCCAGCATTTT
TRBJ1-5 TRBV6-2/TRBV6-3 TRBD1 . CASSPPGQGREPQHF TGTGCCAGCAGCCCCCCGGGACAGGGACGTGAGCCCCAGCATTTT
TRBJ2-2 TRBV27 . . CASSPQGPTPGELFF TGTGCCAGCAGTCCCCAGGGTCCTACACCGGGGGAGCTGTTTTTT
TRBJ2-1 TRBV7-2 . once CASSSDYISEQFF TGTGCCAGCAGCTCGGACTATATCAGTGAGCAGTTCTTC
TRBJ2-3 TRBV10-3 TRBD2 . CATKGTSGITDTQYF TGTGCCACAAAAGGGACTAGCGGGATAACAGATACGCAGTATTTT
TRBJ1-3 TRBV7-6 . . CASSLTSDSGNTIYF TGTGCCAGCAGCTTAACCTCCGACTCTGGAAACACCATATATTTT
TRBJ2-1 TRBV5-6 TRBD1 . CASSFGTGSYNEQFF TGTGCCAGCAGCTTCGGGACAGGGTCCTACAATGAGCAGTTCTTC
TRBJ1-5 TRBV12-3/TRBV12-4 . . CASSLEPQPQHF TGTGCCAGCAGTTTAGAACCCCAGCCCCAGCATTTT
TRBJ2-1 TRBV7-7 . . CASSVDRSYNEQFF TGTGCTAGCAGCGTAGACAGGAGTTACAATGAGCAGTTCTTC
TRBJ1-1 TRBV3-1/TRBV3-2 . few CASSRRQLNTEAFF TGTGCCAGCAGTCGACGACAGTTGAACACTGAAGCTTTCTTT
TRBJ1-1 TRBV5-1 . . CASSFGREAFF TGCGCCAGCAGCTTTGGCAGGGAAGCTTTCTTT
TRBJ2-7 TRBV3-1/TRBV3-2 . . CASSPGGSYEQYF TGTGCCAGCAGCCCCGGGGGTTCCTACGAGCAGTACTTC
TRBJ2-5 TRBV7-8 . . CASRWGSGETQYF TGTGCCAGCAGGTGGGGGTCTGGGGAGACCCAGTACTTC
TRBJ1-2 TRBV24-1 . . CAPPDTARYTF TGTGCCCCTCCAGACACAGCCCGCTACACCTTC
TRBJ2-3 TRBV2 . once CASSSIGDTQYF TGTGCCAGCAGCAGTATCGGCGATACGCAGTATTTT
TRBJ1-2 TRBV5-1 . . CASSLGSTYGYTF TGCGCCAGCAGCTTGGGCAGTACCTATGGCTACACCTTC
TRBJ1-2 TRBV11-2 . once CASSLEGANGYTF TGTGCCAGCAGCTTAGAGGGCGCGAATGGCTACACCTTC
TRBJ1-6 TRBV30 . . CAWSLYTSVGSPLHF TGTGCCTGGAGTCTTTACACCTCAGTGGGTTCACCCCTCCACTTT